The 17 T cell receptor beta chains given below trace back to one sample, sequenced in a study of blood T cell repertoires in COVID-19. Generated by immunoSEQ multiplex PCR, the TCRdb table keeps only in-frame clones and is missing some. The sample lists 350,000 to 450,000 clones; around 87% were seen once. The material sequenced was PBMCs or T cells enriched from blood (not recorded which). These receptor sequences come from a man younger than 45 who had recovered from COVID-19.

The genes are TRBV5-1 and TRBJ2-7; tentative D call: TRBD1 (6 bases). V lost 1 base, J lost 4 bases, and 18 bases lay in between. Germline assignment: CDR1 SGHRS and CDR2 YFSETQ. The CDR3 consists of 16 residues. The CDR3 is CASSLPLGAISYEQYF. The CDR3 bases are TGCGCCAGCAGCTTGCCATTGGGGGCGATTTCTTACGAGCAGTACTTC.

With regard to this clone: Other DNA sequences within the sample encode an identical CDR3. The CDR3 coding sequence is TGCGCCAGCAGTCTCGACAGAGCCTACGAGCAGTACTTC. Residues: CASSLDRAYEQYF. The rearrangement links TRBV5-1 to TRBJ2-7; TRBD1 is a possible D gene (5 bases). The germline V gene encodes CDR1 SGHRS and CDR2 YFSETQ. The CDR3 runs to 13 residues. Trimming stripped 5 bases from V and 2 bases from J, with 11 bases between.

The genes are TRBV19 and TRBJ1-3; D unresolved. The CDR3 runs to 11 residues. Germline CDR1 reads LNHDA; CDR2 reads SQIVND (reference sequence). Trimming removed 6 bases at V and 4 bases at J, with 4 bases between. The CDR3 spells CASRRGNTIYF. CDR3 bases: TGTGCCAGTAGGAGGGGAAACACCATATATTTT.

The chain combines TRBV7-2 with TRBJ2-7, with D perhaps matching TRBD2 (5 bases). This CDR3 has 14 amino acids. V was pared by 5 bases and J by 2 bases, with 13 bases between. Looked up from germline, CDR1 is SGHTA and CDR2 is FQGNSA. The CDR3 coding sequence is TGTGCCAGCAGCCCGGGTGAGGGCCCCTACGAGCAGTACTTC. As protein: CASSPGEGPYEQYF.

The V gene is TRBV7-2, the J gene TRBJ1-6; D remains ambiguous. This CDR3 is built from 14 residues. V was cut by 5 bases and J by 9 bases, with 14 bases left in between. Germline assignment: CDR1 SGHTA and CDR2 FQGNSA. CDR3 loop: CASSNGRFGSPLHF. CDR3 nucleotides: TGTGCCAGCAGCAATGGGAGATTTGGTTCACCCCTCCACTTT.

J is TRBJ2-3 and V is TRBV19; no clear D gene. The CDR3 is 14 amino acids. The ends were cut back, 1 base at V and 4 bases at J, with 9 bases in the middle. The germline CDR1 and CDR2 sequences are LNHDA and SQIVND (reference sequence). CDR3 nucleotides: TGTGCCAGTAGTATAGCGCCGAGAGCAGATACGCAGTATTTT. It specifies CASSIAPRADTQYF.

The CDR3 here is CASSPSGTGRTEAFF. The CDR3 DNA is TGCGCCAGCAGCCCATCCGGGACAGGGAGGACTGAAGCTTTCTTT. V gene TRBV5-1 combines with J gene TRBJ1-1, with 9 bases lining up with TRBD1. CDR1 and CDR2 from the germline V gene are SGHRS and YFSETQ. The trim removed 4 bases at V and 5 bases at J, leaving 9 bases unmatched. The CDR3 extends over 15 amino acids.

The chain employs TRBV27 and TRBJ2-6, with D maybe TRBD2 (6 bases). The CDR3 covers 17 residues. The V end was cut by 4 bases, the J end by 2 bases, with 15 bases between. Germline-derived CDR1 and CDR2 are MNHEY and SMNVEV (reference sequence). The CDR3 sequence is CASSWDSRTTGANVLTF. CDR3 nucleotides: TGTGCCAGCAGTTGGGACTCAAGGACCACTGGGGCCAACGTCCTGACTTTC.

This chain uses TRBV2 with TRBJ1-1; 8 bases align to TRBD1. The V gene's germline CDR1 is SNHLY and CDR2 FYNNEI. Trimming cost V 11 bases and J 11 bases; bases outside gene matches: 22. This CDR3 has 15 residues. The CDR3 is CAGRTGHQALTGAFF. In DNA form, the CDR3 reads TGTGCCGGAAGGACAGGGCACCAAGCTTTAACTGGGGCTTTCTTT.

The chain carries TRBV19 and TRBJ1-5; tentatively, D is TRBD1 (5 bases). The CDR3 has 16 residues. Trimming took 5 bases from V and 6 from J, leaving 20 bases between them. Germline-derived CDR1 and CDR2 are LNHDA and SQIVND (reference sequence). CDR3 DNA: TGTGCCAGTAGTGACCCGACAGAAGTACTTGGTCAGCCCCAGCATTTT. Amino acid sequence: CASSDPTEVLGQPQHF. The complete variable domain, with remaining parts taken from reference TRBV19 and TRBJ1-5, reads DGGITQSPKYLFRKEGQNVTLSCEQNLNHDAMYWYRQDPGQGLRLIYYSQIVNDFQKGDIAEGYSVSREKKESFPLTVTSAQKNPTAFYLCASSDPTEVLGQPQHFGDGTRLSIL.

This clone was seen just once. The chain recombines TRBV4-1 with TRBJ2-1; 7 nucleotides align to TRBD2. CDR1 is MGHRA and CDR2 is YSYEKL in the germline V gene. The CDR3 is 19 residues long. J lost 1 base, V lost 3 bases, and 15 bases had no gene match. CDR3 DNA sequence: TGCGCCAGCAGCCAGCCAGATACCGGGATTAGCGGGTCCTACAATGAGCAGTTCTTC. It yields the protein CASSQPDTGISGSYNEQFF.

The rearrangement links TRBV28 to TRBJ2-1, with D maybe TRBD2 (5 bases). The germline V gene has CDR1 MDHEN and CDR2 SYDVKM. This CDR3 is 15 amino acids long. Trimming removed 2 bases at V and 1 base at J, with 9 bases between. CDR3 sequence (DNA): TGTGCCAGCAGTTTAATAGAGGGTTCCTACAATGAGCAGTTCTTC. Encoded protein: CASSLIEGSYNEQFF.

This sequence joins TRBV2 and TRBJ1-5; no clear D. The CDR3 runs 14 residues. Trimming shortened V by 7 bases and J by 5 bases, and 15 bases separated the two germline ends. CDR1 is SNHLY, CDR2 FYNNEI, per germline. CDR3 region: CASTVDPSYQPQHF. DNA for the CDR3: TGTGCCAGCACTGTTGACCCTAGTTATCAGCCCCAGCATTTT.

This chain links TRBV28 with TRBJ1-2, with D perhaps TRBD1 (5 bases). The V gene lost 4 bases and the J gene lost 4 bases, with 10 bases spanning the gap. The CDR3 spans 13 residues. Germline V lookup: CDR1 MDHEN, CDR2 SYDVKM. The DNA for the CDR3 is TGTGCCAGCAGTTCCGGACAATCCTATGGCTACACCTTC. It specifies CASSSGQSYGYTF.

For this clone: Other DNA sequences in the same sample also yield this CDR3. The J gene is TRBJ1-2, the V gene TRBV28; D is undetermined. There are 14 residues in the CDR3. The germline V gene encodes CDR1 MDHEN and CDR2 SYDVKM. With 2 bases removed from V and 0 bases from J, the gap between germline ends came to 7 bases. CDR3 region: CASSLEQSNYGYTF. The CDR3 DNA follows: TGTGCCAGCAGTTTAGAACAGTCTAACTATGGCTACACCTTC.

The J gene is TRBJ1-3, the V gene TRBV19; D gene unclear. Germline CDR1 and CDR2: LNHDA and SQIVND (reference sequence). Trimming shortened V by 7 bases and J by 0 bases, and 13 bases separated the two germline ends. The CDR3 consists of 15 residues. The CDR3 protein is CASNDLVFSGNTIYF. The CDR3 DNA reads TGTGCCAGTAACGATCTAGTTTTCTCTGGAAACACCATATATTTT.

The chain combines TRBV19 with TRBJ1-2, with TRBD1 matching 10 bases. The V and J ends lost 6 bases and 4 bases, in that order; junction bases with no gene match: 5. CDR1 and CDR2 from the germline V gene are LNHDA and SQIVND (reference sequence). CDR3 size: 14 residues. The CDR3 bases are TGTGCCAGTAGCTCCGGACAGGGGGGCTATGGCTACACCTTC. It specifies CASSSGQGGYGYTF.